Included here is one TCR beta chain sequence, with context. The data belong to a study of blood T cell repertoires in COVID-19. Overall study: Sources were T cells, B-cell-depleted T cells, or PBMCs; the material itself was cDNA or gDNA.

Repertoires were generated with immunoSEQ multiplex PCR, while TCRdb's copy carries only in-frame clones and drops some. The sample records roughly 150,000 clones, 83% being singletons. The sequencing input was peripheral blood. The receptor was derived from a woman older than 75 with acute or convalescent COVID-19.

The CDR3, as DNA: TGTGCCATCAGTGAGTCGGACAGGGGGTCCTACGAGCAGTACTTC. Residues: CAISESDRGSYEQYF. J is TRBJ2-7 and V is TRBV10-3; 10 bases fit TRBD1. With V trimmed by 0 bases and J by 1 base, 0 bases remained unmatched. The V gene's germline CDR1 is ENHRY and CDR2 SYGVKD. The CDR3 has 15 amino acids.